These T cell receptor beta chains were read from a single sample in a study of neurological immune-mediated disorders. TCRdb analysed the 5' RACE reads with MiXCR anew, one entry per CDR3 protein. Of more than 45,000 distinct CDR3 sequences listed, 4% to 5.5% are singletons. Material for sequencing was PBMCs. Every receptor here comes from a man aged 50-60 years with multiple sclerosis. CDR3s include the opening cysteine and the closing phenylalanine or tryptophan. D genes are given only for firm matches. Not all rows give a size; the values are once, few, many and, for expanded clones, a class.

>many|-|TRBJ2-1|TRBV11-2
CASRKVNEQFF
TGTGCCAGCAGGAAAGTGAATGAGCAGTTCTTC
>many|-|TRBJ2-3|TRBV5-1
CASSLDQSTDTQYF
TGCGCCAGCAGCTTGGATCAAAGCACAGATACGCAGTATTTT
>many|TRBD2|TRBJ2-7|TRBV28
CASSTMRTSGEYLKLYEQYF
TGTGCCAGCAGCACGATGAGGACTAGCGGGGAGTATCTCAAACTATACGAGCAGTACTTC
>many|TRBD1|TRBJ1-3|TRBV5-1
CASSIGQGGDTIYF
TGCGCCAGCAGCATTGGACAGGGAGGGGACACCATATATTTT
>many|-|TRBJ2-1|TRBV11-2
CASRIRGDEQFF
TGTGCCAGCAGGATTAGGGGGGATGAGCAGTTCTTC
>many|-|TRBJ2-1|TRBV20-1
CSARDPAASYNEQFF
TGCAGTGCTAGAGATCCAGCGGCTTCCTACAATGAGCAGTTCTTC
>many|-|TRBJ1-2|TRBV7-6
CASSLAPDYGYTF
TGTGCCAGCAGCTTAGCTCCAGACTATGGCTACACCTTC
>many|-|TRBJ1-4|TRBV5-1
CASSLVGDFQEKLFF
TGCGCCAGCAGCTTGGTTGGGGATTTCCAGGAAAAACTGTTTTTT
>many|TRBD1|TRBJ1-6|TRBV5-1
CASSVQGQSSNSPLNF
TGCGCCAGCAGCGTACAGGGACAGTCTTCTAATTCACCCCTCAACTTT
>many|TRBD1|TRBJ2-2|TRBV5-1
CASSWSTGGNTGELFF
TGCGCCAGCAGCTGGTCGACAGGGGGAAACACCGGGGAGCTGTTTTTT
>many|-|TRBJ1-5|TRBV7-9
CASSLNKNQPQHF
TGTGCCAGCAGCTTAAACAAAAATCAGCCCCAGCATTTT
>many|-|TRBJ2-3|TRBV7-9
CASSLGTGAGTDTQYF
TGTGCCAGCAGTTTGGGGACGGGCGCCGGCACAGATACGCAGTATTTT
>many|-|TRBJ1-5|TRBV28
CASRYASGGSNQPQHF
TGTGCCAGCAGGTACGCGAGCGGGGGTAGCAATCAGCCCCAGCATTTT
>many|TRBD2|TRBJ2-3|TRBV27
CASSGAGGTDTQYF
TGTGCCAGCAGTGGAGCGGGGGGCACAGATACGCAGTATTTT
>many|TRBD2|TRBJ2-1|TRBV5-1
CASSLGTAGAYSVEQFF
TGCGCCAGCAGCTTGGGGACAGCGGGGGCTTATTCAGTAGAGCAGTTCTTC
>many|-|TRBJ2-7|TRBV12-3/TRBV12-4
CASSFTGFLYEQYF
TGTGCCAGCAGTTTCACAGGGTTCCTCTACGAGCAGTACTTC
>medium-sized|-|TRBJ1-1|TRBV5-1
CASSSPERGTEAFF
TGCGCCAGCAGCTCACCGGAGCGAGGCACTGAAGCTTTCTTT
>-|-|TRBJ2-2|TRBV2
CASSGRLAGTGELFF
TGTGCCAGCAGTGGAAGGCTAGCTGGCACCGGGGAGCTGTTTTTT
>many|TRBD1|TRBJ2-2|TRBV9
CASSAGPQGPYSELFF
TGTGCCAGCAGCGCGGGACCACAGGGGCCCTATTCCGAGCTGTTTTTT
>few|-|TRBJ1-6|TRBV3-1
CASTSQGTDSPLHF
TGTGCCAGCACCTCACAGGGTACGGATTCACCCCTCCACTTT
>many|-|TRBJ2-7|TRBV5-6
CASSLGPRNSYEQYF
TGTGCCAGCAGCTTGGGACCTAGAAATTCCTACGAGCAGTACTTC
>many|TRBD1|TRBJ2-2|TRBV5-1
CASSFGTENTGELFF
TGCGCCAGCAGCTTCGGGACAGAGAACACCGGGGAGCTGTTTTTT
>-|TRBD2|TRBJ2-5|TRBV6-1
CASSLGLAYETQYF
TGTGCCAGCAGTCTGGGACTAGCTTACGAGACCCAGTACTTC
>many|TRBD1|TRBJ2-7|TRBV5-1
CASSLAGTGKHEQYF
TGCGCCAGCAGCTTGGCCGGGACAGGGAAACACGAGCAGTACTTC
>many|TRBD1|TRBJ2-3|TRBV7-9
CASSAAVRLSGTGEYTQYF
TGTGCCAGCAGCGCGGCCGTGAGGCTTTCCGGGACAGGGGAATATACGCAGTATTTT
>-|TRBD1|TRBJ2-4|TRBV5-1
CASNLGTGRAKNIQYF
TGCGCCAGCAACTTGGGGACAGGCCGAGCCAAAAACATTCAGTACTTC